This T cell receptor (beta chain) stems from a study of blood T cells in healthy people across ages. Notes on the study in general: Relative to aged donors, long-lived donors carried more naive CD4+ cells and displayed higher diversity. A roughly linear age-dependent decrease characterized TCR beta diversity per million T cells. Strong correlation existed between TCR beta diversity and naive T cell percentage.

The use of a sample-barcoded 5' primer and a J-beta primer mix characterized a second PCR of about 7 to 12 cycles. Via MiXCR, TCRdb re-called the 5' RACE reads, giving one row per CDR3 protein. The sample records around 1,700,000 distinct CDR3 sequences, roughly 30% being singletons. In this sample, this clonotype turned up a few times. The target antigen is unknown. The junction differs from germline at one of its ends, possibly a read error. Germline CDR1 and CDR2: DFQATT and SNEGSKA (reference sequence). This CDR3 region has 14 residues. The chain employs TRBV20-1 and TRBJ2-5, with D perhaps given as TRBD1 or TRBD2 (6 bases each). The J call may be in error: the DNA end matches TRBJ2-4 better. The sequenced sample consisted of blood. The clonotype comes from a woman in her twenties or thirties in good health. In DNA, the CDR3 is TGCAGCGCCGGGGGCCTACTAGCCAAAGACATTCAGTACTTC. Encoded protein: CSAGGLLAKDIQYF.